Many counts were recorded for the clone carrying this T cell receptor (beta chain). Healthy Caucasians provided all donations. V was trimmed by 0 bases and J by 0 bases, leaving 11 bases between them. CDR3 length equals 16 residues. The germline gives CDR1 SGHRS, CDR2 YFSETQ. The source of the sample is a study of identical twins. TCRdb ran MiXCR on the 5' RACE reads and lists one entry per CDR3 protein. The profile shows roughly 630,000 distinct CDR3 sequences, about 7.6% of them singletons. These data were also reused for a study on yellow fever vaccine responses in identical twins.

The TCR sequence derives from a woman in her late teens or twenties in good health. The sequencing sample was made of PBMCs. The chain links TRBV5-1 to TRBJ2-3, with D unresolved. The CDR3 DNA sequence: TGCGCCAGCAGCTTGGCCCTAGACACTAGCACAGATACGCAGTATTTT. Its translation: CASSLALDTSTDTQYF.